The 17 T cell receptor beta chains reported below all come from one sample, sequenced in a study of spatial heterogeneity in lung cancer. Overall study results and limits: Intratumoral expanded alpha and beta TCR counts were found to track tumor mutation counts.

These receptors have no known antigen. Time point in this sample: sample taken at primary tumor resection. TCRdb passed the 5' RACE reads through MiXCR, listing each CDR3 protein once. The repertoire holds roughly 16,000 distinct CDR3 sequences, with about 6.3% as singletons. This sample comprised lung tumor tissue, obtained at surgery. The receptors were gathered from a male donor with early-stage non-small cell lung cancer.

Many counts were recorded for this clonotype. Since it is a stray read in a library aimed at alpha chains, this beta chain has a size that is not meaningful. The rearrangement uses TRBV11-3 and TRBJ2-3; D might be TRBD2 (6 bases). Germline CDR1 is SGHNT and CDR2 is YENEEA. The CDR3 runs 15 residues. Trimming left V 9 bases short and J 2 bases short, with 18 bases between. The CDR3 region has the DNA TGTGCCAGTTCGGCGGGGCTATCCTTCACAGATACGCAGTATTTT. Amino acid sequence: CASSAGLSFTDTQYF.

About this clonotype: In a library made to pick up alpha chains, this beta chain is a stray read with a size that means little. V is TRBV11-2 and J is TRBJ2-3, with TRBD1 identical over 9 bases. The CDR3 covers 15 residues. Germline V gene lookup returns CDR1 SGHAT and CDR2 FQNNGV. V was pared by 0 bases and J by 5 bases, with 3 bases of the junction left unmatched. The CDR3 loop reads CASSLEGTGKDTQYF. CDR3 DNA: TGTGCCAGCAGCTTAGAGGGGACAGGGAAAGATACGCAGTATTTT.

This clonotype was counted many times. This beta chain slipped into a library made for alpha chains as a stray read, so its size is not meaningful. The chain carries TRBV18 and TRBJ1-1, with a tentative D call TRBD1 (5 bases). The germline V gene encodes CDR1 KGHSH and CDR2 LQKENI. CDR3 size: 12 residues. V was clipped by 6 bases and J by 3 bases, with 8 bases between them. This CDR3 is CASSPGHTEAFF. DNA for the CDR3: TGTGCCAGCTCCCCAGGGCACACTGAAGCTTTCTTT.

A remark on this clonotype: As an off-target read in a library built for alpha chains, this beta chain has a frequency of little significance. This rearrangement joins TRBV10-1 to TRBJ2-3; tentative D call: TRBD1 (6 bases). Germline CDR1 WNHNN, CDR2 SYGVQD (reference sequence). The CDR3 runs to 14 residues. The V end was cut by 7 bases, the J end by 8 bases, with 19 bases between. CDR3 nucleotides: TGCGCCAGCACCCAGGACAGCTCCAGTGGTACGCAGTATTTT. Encoded protein: CASTQDSSSGTQYF.

Regarding this clonotype: This may be a read error, as it is one base from a much larger clone. Because the library targeted alpha chains, this beta chain is an off-target read whose size means little. The gene calls are TRBV14 and TRBJ1-1; D call uncertain. Germline loops: CDR1 SGHDN, CDR2 FVKESK. This CDR3 has 14 residues. CDR3 in DNA: TGTGCCTGCAGCCAAGCCGGGAAGTGGACTGAAGCTTTCTTT. Translation: CACSQAGKWTEAFF.

There are a few counts of this clonotype. For a library built for alpha chains, this beta chain is a stray read; little rests on its size. The chain joins TRBV18 to TRBJ2-1, with a tentative D call TRBD1 (6 bases). The CDR3 contains 14 residues. V was clipped by 3 bases and J by 16 bases, with 22 bases between them. Looked up from germline, CDR1 is KGHSH and CDR2 is LQKENI. The CDR3 is CASSPSGGRSVIFF. In DNA, the CDR3 is TGTGCCAGCTCACCCTCTGGGGGCCGATCCGTAATATTCTTC.

In this sample, this clonotype turned up many times. The library was prepared for alpha chains; this beta chain is a stray read, so its frequency means little. This sequence joins TRBV5-5 and TRBJ2-7, with 7 bases lining up with TRBD1. In germline, CDR1 is SGHKS, CDR2 YYEKEE (reference sequence). The J segment lost 1 base and the V segment lost 1 base, leaving 5 bases of the junction unmatched. There are 15 residues in the CDR3. The CDR3 nucleotides read TGTGCCAGCAGCTTGATGGTGACAGGGTCCTACGAGCAGTACTTC. It translates to CASSLMVTGSYEQYF.

On this clonotype itself: In a library made to pick up alpha chains, this beta chain is a stray read with a size that means little. V and J are TRBV15 and TRBJ1-1, with a possible D match to TRBD1 (6 bases). Deletions cut 9 bases from V and 7 bases from J, with 21 bases between. Per germline, CDR1 LNHNV and CDR2 YYDKDF (reference sequence). This CDR3 contains 14 residues. The chain's CDR3 is CATEEKGGGFEAFF. The CDR3 coding sequence is TGTGCCACAGAGGAGAAAGGGGGAGGATTTGAAGCTTTCTTT.

This clonotype was observed at least ten times. Being off target in a library aimed at alpha chains, this beta chain has a size of little meaning. The rearrangement links TRBV4-2 to TRBJ2-1; D possibly corresponds to TRBD2 (5 bases). Per the germline V gene, CDR1 is LGHNA and CDR2 is YNFKEQ. Trimming stripped 0 bases from V and 4 bases from J, with 10 bases between. CDR3 length equals 15 residues. The CDR3 coding sequence is TGTGCCAGCAGCCAAGATATAGGAGGTTACAATGAGCAGTTCTTC. Translation gives CASSQDIGGYNEQFF.

Points on this clonotype: As an off-target read in a library built for alpha chains, this beta chain has a frequency of little significance. The V call is TRBV28, the J call TRBJ2-3; D might be TRBD1 (6 bases). This CDR3 is built from 15 residues. In germline, CDR1 is MDHEN, CDR2 SYDVKM. With 6 bases removed from V and 1 base from J, the gap between germline ends came to 14 bases. The CDR3 is CASSPRGWGTDTQYF. For the CDR3, the DNA is TGTGCCAGCAGCCCCAGGGGCTGGGGCACAGATACGCAGTATTTT.

At least ten counts were recorded for this clonotype. Since it is a stray read in a library aimed at alpha chains, this beta chain has a size that is not meaningful. The gene calls are TRBV7-8 and TRBJ1-1; possible D gene TRBD1, 5 bases. CDR3 length: 13 residues. Between the trimmed V and J ends, which lost 1 base and 11 bases, there was a span of 14 bases. Germline V lookup: CDR1 SGHVS, CDR2 FQNEAQ. CDR3 in DNA: TGTGCCAGCAGCTTAGGGGGCCCGGAGTGGGCTTTCTTT. Protein sequence: CASSLGGPEWAFF.

This clonotype is medium-sized within its sample. This beta chain slipped into a library made for alpha chains as a stray read, so its size is not meaningful. The chain couples TRBV27 to TRBJ2-6; D is uncertain. This CDR3 contains 15 residues. Germline lookup yields CDR1 MNHEY and CDR2 SMNVEV (reference sequence). Trimming removed 3 bases at V and 3 bases at J, with 9 bases between. The CDR3: CASSLVDGGANVLTF. CDR3 bases: TGTGCCAGCAGTTTGGTGGACGGTGGGGCCAACGTCCTGACTTTC.

As regards this clonotype: This beta chain came through as a stray read in a library set up for alpha chains, and its size says little. The chain couples TRBV25-1 to TRBJ2-1; possibly TRBD2 for D (5 bases). The V end was cut by 1 base, the J end by 7 bases, with 23 bases between. Germline CDR1 reads MGHDK; CDR2 reads SYGVNS. CDR3 length: 18 amino acids. The CDR3 region is CASSESPSQTPGWNEQFF. As DNA, the CDR3 is TGTGCCAGCAGTGAATCCCCTTCACAGACCCCGGGGTGGAATGAGCAGTTCTTC.

The sample holds many counts of this clonotype. Little can be read into the size of this beta chain, an off-target read in a library designed for alpha chains. The chain couples TRBV9 to TRBJ2-1, with 7 bases identical to TRBD2. Trimming cost V 3 bases and J 0 bases; bases outside gene matches: 9. The CDR3 contains 17 residues. The V gene's germline CDR1 is SGDLS and CDR2 YYNGEE. The CDR3 spells CASSASPSGDSYNEQFF. In nucleotides, the CDR3 is TGTGCCAGCAGCGCAAGTCCTAGCGGAGACTCCTACAATGAGCAGTTCTTC.

By its share, this clonotype is medium-sized. This beta chain came through as a stray read in a library set up for alpha chains, and its size says little. The genes are TRBV7-2 and TRBJ1-1; possible D gene TRBD1, 6 bases. Germline V gene data show CDR1 as SGHTA and CDR2 as FQGNSA. Trimming cost V 2 bases and J 1 base, with 11 bases left between them. The CDR3 length is 15 residues. In DNA, the CDR3 is TGTGCCAGCAGCTTAAGGGGGGGACGGAACACTGAAGCTTTCTTT. It specifies CASSLRGGRNTEAFF.

At least ten counts were recorded for this clonotype. This beta chain turned up in a library designed for alpha chains; as an off-target read, its abundance says little. The chain links TRBV29-1 to TRBJ1-1; D gene uncertain. CDR1 is SQVTM and CDR2 is ANQGSEA in the germline V gene. V was cut by 3 bases and J by 10 bases, with 9 bases left in between. CDR3 length: 10 residues. CDR3 coding DNA: TGCAGCGTTGAGACCCCCACAGCTTTCTTT. Its translation: CSVETPTAFF.

This clonotype was detected many times. The library was prepared for alpha chains; this beta chain is a stray read, so its frequency means little. This chain links TRBV6-5 with TRBJ1-5; D is undetermined. CDR3 size: 15 residues. Germline CDR1 is MNHEY and CDR2 is SVGAGI. Trimming stripped 6 bases from V and 5 bases from J, with 17 bases between. CDR3 coding DNA: TGTGCCAGCAGGGTGAACAGAGCTTACGATCAGCCCCAGCATTTT. Translation gives CASRVNRAYDQPQHF.